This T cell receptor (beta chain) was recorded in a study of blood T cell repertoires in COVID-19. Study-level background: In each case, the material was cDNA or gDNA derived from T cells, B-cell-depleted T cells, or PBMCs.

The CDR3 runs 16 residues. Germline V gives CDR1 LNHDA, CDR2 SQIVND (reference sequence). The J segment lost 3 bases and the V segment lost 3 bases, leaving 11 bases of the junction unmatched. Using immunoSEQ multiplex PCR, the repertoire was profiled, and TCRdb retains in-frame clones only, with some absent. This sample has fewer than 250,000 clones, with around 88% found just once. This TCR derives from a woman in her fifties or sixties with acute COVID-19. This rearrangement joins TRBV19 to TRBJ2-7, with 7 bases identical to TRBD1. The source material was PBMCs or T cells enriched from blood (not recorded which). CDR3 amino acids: CASSIGTVKGSYEQYF. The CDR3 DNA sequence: TGTGCCAGTAGTATCGGGACAGTTAAAGGGAGCTACGAGCAGTACTTC.